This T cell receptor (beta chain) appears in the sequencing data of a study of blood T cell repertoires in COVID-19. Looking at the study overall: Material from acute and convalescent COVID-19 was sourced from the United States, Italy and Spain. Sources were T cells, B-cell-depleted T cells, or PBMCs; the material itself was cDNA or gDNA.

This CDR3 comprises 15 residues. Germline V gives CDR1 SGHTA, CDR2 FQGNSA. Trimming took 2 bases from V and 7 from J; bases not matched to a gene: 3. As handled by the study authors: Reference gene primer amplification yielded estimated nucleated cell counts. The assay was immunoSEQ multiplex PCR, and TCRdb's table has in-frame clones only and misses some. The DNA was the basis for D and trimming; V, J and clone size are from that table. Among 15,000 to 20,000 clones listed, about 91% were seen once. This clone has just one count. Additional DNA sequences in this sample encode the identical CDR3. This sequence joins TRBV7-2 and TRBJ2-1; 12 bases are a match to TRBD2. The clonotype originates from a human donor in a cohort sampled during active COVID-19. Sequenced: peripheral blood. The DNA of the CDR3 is TGTGCCAGCAGCTTACTAGCGGGGGGGCGAAATGAGCAGTTCTTC. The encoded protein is CASSLLAGGRNEQFF.